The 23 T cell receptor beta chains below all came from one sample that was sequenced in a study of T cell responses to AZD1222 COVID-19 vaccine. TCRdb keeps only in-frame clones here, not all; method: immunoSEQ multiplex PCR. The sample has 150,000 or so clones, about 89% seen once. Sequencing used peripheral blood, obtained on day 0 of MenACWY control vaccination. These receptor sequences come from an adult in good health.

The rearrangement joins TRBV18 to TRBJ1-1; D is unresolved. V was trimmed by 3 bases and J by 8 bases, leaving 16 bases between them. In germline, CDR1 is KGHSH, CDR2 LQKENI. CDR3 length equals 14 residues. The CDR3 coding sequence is TGTGCCAGCTCACCTTCTACCGCCAGTGGGGAAGCTTTCTTT. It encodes CASSPSTASGEAFF.

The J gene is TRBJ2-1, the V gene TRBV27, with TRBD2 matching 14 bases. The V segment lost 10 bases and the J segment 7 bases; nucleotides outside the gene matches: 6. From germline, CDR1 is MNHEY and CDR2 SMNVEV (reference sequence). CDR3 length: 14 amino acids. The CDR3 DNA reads TGTGCCACAGCCGGGACTAGCGGGAGAAATGAGCAGTTCTTC. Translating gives CATAGTSGRNEQFF.

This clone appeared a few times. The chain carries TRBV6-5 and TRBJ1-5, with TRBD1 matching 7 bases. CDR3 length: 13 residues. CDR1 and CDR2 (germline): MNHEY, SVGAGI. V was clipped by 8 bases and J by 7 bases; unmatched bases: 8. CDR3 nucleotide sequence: TGTGCCAGCGGTACAGGGGTTGGGCAGCCCCAGCATTTT. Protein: CASGTGVGQPQHF.

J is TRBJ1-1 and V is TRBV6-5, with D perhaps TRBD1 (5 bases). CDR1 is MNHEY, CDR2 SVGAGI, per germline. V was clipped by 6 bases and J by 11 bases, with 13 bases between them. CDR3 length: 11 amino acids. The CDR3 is CASSLTEDAFF. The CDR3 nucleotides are TGTGCCAGCAGCTTGACAGAAGACGCTTTCTTT.

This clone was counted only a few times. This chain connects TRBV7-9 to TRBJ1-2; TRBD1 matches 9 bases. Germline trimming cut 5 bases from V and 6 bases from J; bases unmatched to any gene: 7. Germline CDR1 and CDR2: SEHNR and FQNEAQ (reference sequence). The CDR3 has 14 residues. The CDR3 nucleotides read TGTGCCAGCAGCCAGACAGGGGGTGCTCATGGCTACACCTTC. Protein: CASSQTGGAHGYTF. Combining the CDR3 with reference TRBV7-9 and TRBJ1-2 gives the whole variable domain DTGVSQNPRHKITKRGQNVTFRCDPISEHNRLYWYRQTLGQGPEFLTYFQNEAQLEKSRLLSDRFSAERPKGSFSTLEIQRTEQGDSAMYLCASSQTGGAHGYTFGSGTRLTVV.

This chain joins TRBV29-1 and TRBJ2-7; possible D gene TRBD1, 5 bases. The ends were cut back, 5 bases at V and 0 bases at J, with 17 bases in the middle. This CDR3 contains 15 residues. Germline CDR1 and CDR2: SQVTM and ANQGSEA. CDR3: CSVQGAGSFSYEQYF. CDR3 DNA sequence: TGCAGCGTTCAAGGGGCCGGTAGCTTCTCCTACGAGCAGTACTTC.

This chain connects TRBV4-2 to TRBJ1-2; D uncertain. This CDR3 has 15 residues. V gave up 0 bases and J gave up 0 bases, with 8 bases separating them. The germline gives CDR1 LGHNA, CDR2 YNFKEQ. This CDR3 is CASSQDWSANYGYTF. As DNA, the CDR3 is TGTGCCAGCAGCCAAGATTGGTCAGCTAACTATGGCTACACCTTC.

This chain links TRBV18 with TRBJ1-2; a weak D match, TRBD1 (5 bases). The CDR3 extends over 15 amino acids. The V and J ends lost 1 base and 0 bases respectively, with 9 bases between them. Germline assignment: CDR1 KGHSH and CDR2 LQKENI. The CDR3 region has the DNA TGTGCCAGCTCACCACGGGGGGAGACTAACTATGGCTACACCTTC. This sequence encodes CASSPRGETNYGYTF.

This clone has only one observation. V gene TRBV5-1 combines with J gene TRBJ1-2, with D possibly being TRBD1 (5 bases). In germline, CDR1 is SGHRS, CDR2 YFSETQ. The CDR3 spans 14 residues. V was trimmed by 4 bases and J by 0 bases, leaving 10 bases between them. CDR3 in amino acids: CASSTSTANYGYTF. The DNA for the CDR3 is TGCGCCAGCAGCACTTCGACAGCTAACTATGGCTACACCTTC. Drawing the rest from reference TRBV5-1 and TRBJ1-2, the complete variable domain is KAGVTQTPRYLIKTRGQQVTLSCSPISGHRSVSWYQQTPGQGLQFLFEYFSETQRNKGNFPGRFSGRQFSNSRSEMNVSTLELGDSALYLCASSTSTANYGYTFGSGTRLTVV.

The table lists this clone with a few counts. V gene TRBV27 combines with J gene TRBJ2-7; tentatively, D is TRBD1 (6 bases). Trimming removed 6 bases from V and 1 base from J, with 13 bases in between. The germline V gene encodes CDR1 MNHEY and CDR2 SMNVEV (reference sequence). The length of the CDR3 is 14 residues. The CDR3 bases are TGTGCCAGCAGAGTCGCCAGGGGATCCTACGAGCAGTACTTC. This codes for CASRVARGSYEQYF.

CDR3 sequence: CASSLGQFVKDGYTF. CDR3 sequence (DNA): TGTGCCAGCAGCTTAGGGCAGTTTGTTAAGGATGGCTACACCTTC. The rearrangement uses TRBV7-8 and TRBJ1-2; D is ambiguous. V lost 1 base and J 6 bases, leaving 15 bases between the germline ends. There are 15 residues in the CDR3. The germline V gene encodes CDR1 SGHVS and CDR2 FQNEAQ.

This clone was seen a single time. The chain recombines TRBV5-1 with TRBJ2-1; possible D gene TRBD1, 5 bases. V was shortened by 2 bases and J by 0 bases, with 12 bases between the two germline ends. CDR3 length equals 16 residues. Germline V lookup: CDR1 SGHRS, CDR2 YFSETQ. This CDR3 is CASSFSPGNSYNEQFF. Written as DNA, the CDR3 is TGCGCCAGCAGCTTTTCCCCAGGGAACTCCTACAATGAGCAGTTCTTC.

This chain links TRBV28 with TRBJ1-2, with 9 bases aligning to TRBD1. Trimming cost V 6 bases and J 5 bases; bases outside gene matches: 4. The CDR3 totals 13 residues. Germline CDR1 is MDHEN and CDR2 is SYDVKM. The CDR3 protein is CASRGQGKYGYTF. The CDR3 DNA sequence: TGTGCCAGCAGGGGACAGGGAAAGTATGGCTACACCTTC.

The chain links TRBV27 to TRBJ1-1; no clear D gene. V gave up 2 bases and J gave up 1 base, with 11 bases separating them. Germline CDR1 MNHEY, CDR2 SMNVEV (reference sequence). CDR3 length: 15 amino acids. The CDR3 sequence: CASSLKEGSNTEAFF. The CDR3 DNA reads TGTGCCAGCAGTTTAAAGGAAGGGTCGAACACTGAAGCTTTCTTT.

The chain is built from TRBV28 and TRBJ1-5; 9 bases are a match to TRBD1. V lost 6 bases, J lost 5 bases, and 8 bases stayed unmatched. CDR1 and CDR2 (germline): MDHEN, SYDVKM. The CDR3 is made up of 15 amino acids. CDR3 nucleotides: TGTGCCAGCAGCCCCCGGGACAGGGTATATCAGCCCCAGCATTTT. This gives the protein CASSPRDRVYQPQHF.

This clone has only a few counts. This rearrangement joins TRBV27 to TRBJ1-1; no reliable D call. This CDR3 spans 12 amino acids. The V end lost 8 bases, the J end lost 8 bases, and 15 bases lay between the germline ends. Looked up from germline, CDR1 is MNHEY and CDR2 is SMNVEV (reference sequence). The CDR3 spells CASGLLVGEAFF. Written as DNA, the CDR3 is TGTGCCAGCGGCTTGTTAGTGGGGGAAGCTTTCTTT.

CDR3 nucleotide sequence: TGTGCCAGCAGCGTAGCTGGCAGGTTGGGAGAGACCCAGTACTTC. This encodes CASSVAGRLGETQYF. This chain connects TRBV9 to TRBJ2-5; D gene ambiguous. V lost 0 bases and J lost 4, with 13 bases in between. Germline-derived CDR1 and CDR2 are SGDLS and YYNGEE. The length of the CDR3 is 15 residues.

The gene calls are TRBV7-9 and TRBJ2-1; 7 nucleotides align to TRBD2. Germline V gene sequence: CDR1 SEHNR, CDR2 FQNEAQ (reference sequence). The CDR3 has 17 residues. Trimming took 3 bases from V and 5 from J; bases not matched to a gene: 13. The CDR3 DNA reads TGTGCCAGCAGCTTGGGATTTGGGAGGGGATACCACAATGAGCAGTTCTTC. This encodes CASSLGFGRGYHNEQFF. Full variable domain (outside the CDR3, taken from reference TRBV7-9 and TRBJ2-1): DTGVSQNPRHKITKRGQNVTFRCDPISEHNRLYWYRQTLGQGPEFLTYFQNEAQLEKSRLLSDRFSAERPKGSFSTLEIQRTEQGDSAMYLCASSLGFGRGYHNEQFFGPGTRLTVL.

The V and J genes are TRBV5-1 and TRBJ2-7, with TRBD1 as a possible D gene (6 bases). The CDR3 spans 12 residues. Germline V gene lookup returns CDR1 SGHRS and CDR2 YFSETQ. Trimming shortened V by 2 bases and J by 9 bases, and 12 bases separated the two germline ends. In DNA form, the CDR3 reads TGCGCCAGCAGCTTACAGGGCGATAGGCAGTACTTC. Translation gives CASSLQGDRQYF.

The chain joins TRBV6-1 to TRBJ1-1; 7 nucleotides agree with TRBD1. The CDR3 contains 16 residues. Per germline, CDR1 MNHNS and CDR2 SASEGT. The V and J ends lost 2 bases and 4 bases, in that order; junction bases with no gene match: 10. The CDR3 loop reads CASSELWGQSTTEAFF. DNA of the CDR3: TGTGCCAGCAGTGAATTGTGGGGACAGAGTACCACTGAAGCTTTCTTT.

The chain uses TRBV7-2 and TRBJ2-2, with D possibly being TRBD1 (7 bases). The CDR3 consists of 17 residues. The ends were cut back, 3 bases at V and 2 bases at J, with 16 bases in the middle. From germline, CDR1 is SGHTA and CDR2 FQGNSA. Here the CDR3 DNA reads TGTGCCAGCAGCTTCAGGGGGGTAGCGGATAACACCGGGGAGCTGTTTTTT. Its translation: CASSFRGVADNTGELFF.

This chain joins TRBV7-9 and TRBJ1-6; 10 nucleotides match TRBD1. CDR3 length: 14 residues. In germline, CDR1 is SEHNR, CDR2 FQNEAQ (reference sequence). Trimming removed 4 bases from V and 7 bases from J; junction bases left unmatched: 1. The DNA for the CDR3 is TGTGCCAGCAGCTCGGGACAGGGGAATTCACCCCTCCACTTT. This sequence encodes CASSSGQGNSPLHF.

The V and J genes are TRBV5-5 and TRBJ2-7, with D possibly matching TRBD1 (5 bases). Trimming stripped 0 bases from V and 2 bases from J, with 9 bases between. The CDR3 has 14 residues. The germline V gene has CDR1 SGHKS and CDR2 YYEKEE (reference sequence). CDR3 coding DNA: TGTGCCAGCAGCTTGGGACAGACCACCTACGAGCAGTACTTC. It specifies CASSLGQTTYEQYF.